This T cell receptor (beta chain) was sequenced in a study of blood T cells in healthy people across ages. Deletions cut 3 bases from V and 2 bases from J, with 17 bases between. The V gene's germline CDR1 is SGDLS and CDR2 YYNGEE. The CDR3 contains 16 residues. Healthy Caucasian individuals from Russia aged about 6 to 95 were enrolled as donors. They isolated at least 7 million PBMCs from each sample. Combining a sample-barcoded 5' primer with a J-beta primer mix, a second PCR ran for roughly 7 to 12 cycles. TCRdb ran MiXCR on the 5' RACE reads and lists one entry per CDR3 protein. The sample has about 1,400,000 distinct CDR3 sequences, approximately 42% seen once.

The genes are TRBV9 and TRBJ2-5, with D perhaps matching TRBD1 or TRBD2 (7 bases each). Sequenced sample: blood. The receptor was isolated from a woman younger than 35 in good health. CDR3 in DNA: TGTGCCAGCAGCGGGTGGGAGGGGACAGCGCAAGAGACCCAGTACTTC. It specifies CASSGWEGTAQETQYF.